At least ten counts were recorded for the clone carrying this T cell receptor beta chain. Unique molecular identifiers were incorporated into the prepared TCRbeta library. TCRdb fed the PCR reads into MiXCR, producing one record per CDR3 protein. The sample has about 690,000 distinct CDR3 sequences, around 16% seen once. These data belong to a study of T-cell reconstitution after alpha-beta-depleted transplantation in children. The CDR3 totals 15 residues. V shed 0 bases, J shed 7 bases, and the junction held 3 bases outside the gene matches. The germline CDR1 and CDR2 sequences are DFQATT and SNEGSKA (reference sequence).

The chain carries TRBV20-1 and TRBJ1-6; TRBD1 aligns across 10 bases. The sequenced sample was PBMCs from the stem cell graft donor, obtained from the stem cell graft. The origin of this receptor is a human donor who donated a stem cell graft to a child with acute myeloid leukemia. The CDR3 DNA reads as TGCAGTGCTAGAGATCCGGGACAGGGGAATTCACCCCTCCACTTT. Its translation is CSARDPGQGNSPLHF.